This T cell receptor beta chain was sequenced in a study of blood T cell repertoires in COVID-19. Whole-study context: COVID-19 samples from acute and convalescent phases originated in the United States, Italy and Spain. Sources were T cells, B-cell-depleted T cells, or PBMCs; the material itself was cDNA or gDNA.

V trimming: 4 bases; J trimming: 7 bases; junction bases outside the gene matches: 4. The CDR3 is made up of 14 amino acids. Germline loops: CDR1 LNHDA, CDR2 SQIVND (reference sequence). Per the authors' pipeline: Estimation of nucleated cell counts was performed using reference gene primer amplification. Produced via immunoSEQ multiplex PCR; TCRdb's table is partial and in-frame only. That table supplies the V and J calls and clone size; D and trimming were determined from the DNA. The repertoire holds over 250,000 clones, about 80% seen once, with 8.5% to 9.5% in the top ten. Specimen: peripheral blood. The origin of this receptor is a woman aged 45 to 65 who had recovered from COVID-19. The V call is TRBV19, the J call TRBJ1-6, with 7 positions matching TRBD1. The CDR3 spells CASSTGTANSPLHF. CDR3 bases: TGTGCCAGTAGTACCGGGACAGCCAATTCACCCCTCCACTTT. Complete variable domain (other parts from reference TRBV19 and TRBJ1-6): DGGITQSPKYLFRKEGQNVTLSCEQNLNHDAMYWYRQDPGQGLRLIYYSQIVNDFQKGDIAEGYSVSREKKESFPLTVTSAQKNPTAFYLCASSTGTANSPLHFGNGTRLTVT.